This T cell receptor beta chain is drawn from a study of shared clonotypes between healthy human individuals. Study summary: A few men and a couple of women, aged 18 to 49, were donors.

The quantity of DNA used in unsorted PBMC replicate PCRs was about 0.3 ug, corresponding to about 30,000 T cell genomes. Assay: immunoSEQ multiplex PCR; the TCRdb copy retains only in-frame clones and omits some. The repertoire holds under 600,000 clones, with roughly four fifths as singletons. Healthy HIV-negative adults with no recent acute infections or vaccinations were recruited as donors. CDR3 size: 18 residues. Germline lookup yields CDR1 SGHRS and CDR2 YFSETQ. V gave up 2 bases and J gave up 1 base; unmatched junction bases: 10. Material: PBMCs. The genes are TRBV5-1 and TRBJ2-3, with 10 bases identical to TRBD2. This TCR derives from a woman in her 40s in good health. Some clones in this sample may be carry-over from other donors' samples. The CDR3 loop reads CASSLPKGLAEGTDTQYF. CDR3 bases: TGCGCCAGCAGCTTACCGAAAGGACTAGCGGAAGGCACAGATACGCAGTATTTT.